This is a list of T cell receptor beta chains from one sample in a study of T cells in Graves' hyperthyroidism and ophthalmopathy. TCRdb redid the calling of the multiplex PCR reads with MiXCR, one entry per CDR3 protein. This table has under 350,000 distinct CDR3 sequences, more than 15% appearing once. Sequencing was performed on blood. The receptors derive from a woman in her sixties or seventies with Graves' ophthalmopathy. Each CDR3 is given with its conserved first and last residue. The D gene is left open where the match is weak. Clone size is shown for a subset of rows, as once, few, many or a class of expanded clone.

J gene	clone size	D gene	V gene	CDR3 DNA	CDR3 protein
TRBJ1-3	NA	NA	TRBV11-2	TGTGCCAGCAGTCGGATACAGGGAACCATATATTTT	CASSRIQGTIYF
TRBJ2-7	many	NA	TRBV12-3/TRBV12-4	TGTGCCAGCAGTTTAGAAGGTGGATCCGGCCCTTACGAGCAGTACTTC	CASSLEGGSGPYEQYF
TRBJ1-6	NA	NA	TRBV6-2/TRBV6-3	TGTGCCAGCTTCGACAGGCTAAATTCACCCCTCCACTTT	CASFDRLNSPLHF
TRBJ2-5	many	NA	TRBV11-2	TGTGCCAGCAGCTTACGACCCCGGTCAGAGCAAGAGACCCAGTACTTC	CASSLRPRSEQETQYF
TRBJ2-7	many	TRBD2	TRBV11-2	TGTGCCAGCAGCACGCGGGGGGGCCAACCCGACGAGCAGTACTTC	CASSTRGGQPDEQYF
TRBJ1-2	many	NA	TRBV7-2	TGTGCCAGCAGCTTGAGTAGGGATGGCTACACCTTC	CASSLSRDGYTF
TRBJ1-1	many	TRBD1	TRBV20-1	TGCAGTGTACAAAGGGGGCCGAACACTGAAGCTTTCTTT	CSVQRGPNTEAFF
TRBJ2-7	NA	NA	TRBV6-1	TGTGCCAGCAGGCCGGGACTCTCCGCGAGGGAGCAGTACTTC	CASRPGLSAREQYF
TRBJ2-3	many	NA	TRBV2	TGTGCCAGCAGTGAAGGCCTGGCAGGGTGGACAGATACGCAGTATTTT	CASSEGLAGWTDTQYF
TRBJ2-2	few	NA	TRBV27	TGTGCCACCAAGAATCGGGATCTCTCTTTTGGGGAGCTGTTTTTT	CATKNRDLSFGELFF
TRBJ2-3	NA	NA	TRBV29-1	TGCAGCGTTGAAGGAGGGCTACAGGACGTAGATACGCAGTATTTT	CSVEGGLQDVDTQYF
TRBJ2-5	few	TRBD2	TRBV13	TGTGCCAGCAGCCTCCAAGGACTAGCGGGGAAAATTTACTTC	CASSLQGLAGKIYF
TRBJ2-7	few	TRBD1	TRBV18	TGTGCCAGCTCACCATTAGGACAGGGGGTGCCCTACGAGCAGTACTTC	CASSPLGQGVPYEQYF
TRBJ1-2	NA	NA	TRBV19	TGTGCCAGTAGTATCGGCCAGGAGTATGGCTACACCTTC	CASSIGQEYGYTF
TRBJ2-7	many	TRBD1	TRBV28	TGTGCCAGCAGTACGACAGGGGGCCGGAGCTCCTACGAGCAGTACTTC	CASSTTGGRSSYEQYF
TRBJ2-7	many	TRBD2	TRBV12-3/TRBV12-4	TGTGCCAGCAATCACCTAGCGGGAGCTAACTCCTACGAGCAGTACTTC	CASNHLAGANSYEQYF
TRBJ1-2	many	TRBD1	TRBV5-1	TGCGCCAGCAGCGACGGACAGGCCGCCCCAAACTATGGCTACACCTTC	CASSDGQAAPNYGYTF
TRBJ2-7	many	NA	TRBV6-2/TRBV6-3	TGTGCCAGCAGTTACTCGCGACTAGGAGCTCGCTACGAGCAGTACTTC	CASSYSRLGARYEQYF
TRBJ2-7	many	TRBD1	TRBV19	TGTGCCAGTGGGACAGGAGACACCTACGAGCAGTACTTC	CASGTGDTYEQYF
TRBJ1-3	NA	NA	TRBV27	TGTGCCAGCAGTTTTCAGCCGGCGGTGGCTGGAAACACCATATATTTT	CASSFQPAVAGNTIYF
TRBJ1-5	many	NA	TRBV2	TGTGCCAGCAGTGAAGGGGGAGGGGGGCCGCCCCAGCATTTT	CASSEGGGGPPQHF
TRBJ2-3	many	TRBD2	TRBV7-9	TGTGCCAGCAGCTTAACTGGCGGGAGGCGCACAGATACGCAGTATTTT	CASSLTGGRRTDTQYF
TRBJ2-7	NA	NA	TRBV30	TGTGCCGTCAGCCGGGGGTCCGAGCAGTACTTC	CAVSRGSEQYF
TRBJ1-3	NA	NA	TRBV6-1	TGTGCCAGCAGTCGGGACTCTCTCCACACCATATATTTT	CASSRDSLHTIYF
TRBJ1-4	many	TRBD1	TRBV28	TGTGCCAGCAGTTTAGGGACAGGGAGGTGGGAAAAACTGTTTTTT	CASSLGTGRWEKLFF
TRBJ2-5	many	NA	TRBV7-2	TGTGCCAGCAGCTTTGGAGGGATAGAAGAGACCCAGTACTTC	CASSFGGIEETQYF
TRBJ1-2	few	NA	TRBV29-1	TGCAGCGCCCTGACAACACAGGGCGGGGATGGCTACACCTTC	CSALTTQGGDGYTF
TRBJ2-5	few	TRBD2	TRBV2	TGTGCCAGCAGCACGGAGGTAGCGGGGATAGAGACCCAGTACTTC	CASSTEVAGIETQYF
TRBJ1-5	many	NA	TRBV2	TGTGCCAGCAGTGAATGGGGGCAACGGCATCAGCCCCAGCATTTT	CASSEWGQRHQPQHF
TRBJ1-5	NA	NA	TRBV28	TGTGCCAGCAGCCATCGGTCTGGCAATCAGCCCCAGCATTTT	CASSHRSGNQPQHF
TRBJ2-3	many	TRBD2	TRBV18	TGTGCCAGCTCTCCACGACTAGCGGGGGACGCAGATACGCAGTATTTT	CASSPRLAGDADTQYF
TRBJ2-1	NA	TRBD2	TRBV5-5	TGTGCCAGCAGCAGCGGGAACAATGAGCAGTTCTTC	CASSSGNNEQFF
TRBJ2-1	NA	TRBD2	TRBV10-1	TGCGCCAGCAGTAACGACCTCGGGGGGTCGGATGAGCAGTTCTTC	CASSNDLGGSDEQFF
TRBJ2-3	NA	TRBD2	TRBV3-1	TGTGCCAGCAGCCAAGTGGGACTAGCCGCCAGCACAGATACGCAGTATTTT	CASSQVGLAASTDTQYF
TRBJ1-1	NA	TRBD1	TRBV20-1	TGCAGTGCGAAAGACGACAGGGGGCTGAAAACTTTCTTT	CSAKDDRGLKTFF
TRBJ2-1	many	TRBD1	TRBV14	TGTGCCAGCAGCCAAGATCCCAACGGACAGGGGGTCTTC	CASSQDPNGQGVF
TRBJ2-5	NA	TRBD1	TRBV7-2	TGTGCCAGCAGCTTCCTGGACAGGGGGGGAGGAGCGGGATGGACCCAGTACTTC	CASSFLDRGGGAGWTQYF
TRBJ2-3	many	NA	TRBV7-2	TGTGCCAGCAGCTTAGCGCCCAGCACAGATACGCAGTATTTT	CASSLAPSTDTQYF